This T cell receptor (beta chain) was sequenced in a study of CD8 T cells in Susac syndrome. CDR1 and CDR2 (germline): MDHEN, SYDVKM. Deletions cut 0 bases from V and 4 bases from J, with 13 bases between. The CDR3 consists of 16 residues. Random hexamers were used to reverse transcribe roughly 0.45 to 1 ug of RNA. TCRdb passed the immunoSEQ multiplex PCR reads through MiXCR, listing each CDR3 protein once. The table has 250,000 to 300,000 distinct CDR3 sequences, 70% to 90% seen once. Sequencing used CD8+ T cells from PBMCs. The V and J genes are TRBV28 and TRBJ2-1; D gene unclear. This clonotype was sampled from a human donor with multiple sclerosis. The chain's CDR3 is CASSLWAGNDYNEQFF. The CDR3 DNA is TGTGCCAGCAGTTTATGGGCCGGAAACGATTACAATGAGCAGTTCTTC.